This T cell receptor (beta chain) stems from a study of OX40 agonist ivuxolimab in advanced cancers. V was shortened by 7 bases and J by 8 bases, with 21 bases between the two germline ends. The CDR3 covers 15 residues. Germline assignment: CDR1 MNHNY and CDR2 SVGAGI (reference sequence). The repertoire was sequenced with immunoSEQ multiplex PCR; TCRdb's copy has only in-frame clones and lacks some. The table lists tens of thousands of clones, about nine tenths of them singletons. The material sequenced was CD4+ or CD8+ T cells sorted from blood, taken in a trial of the OX40 agonist ivuxolimab. The sequence was collected from an adult with an advanced solid tumor such as melanoma, head and neck, liver or kidney cancer. V usage is TRBV6-6 and J usage is TRBJ2-1; a weak D match, TRBD2 (6 bases). The CDR3 nucleotides read TGTGCCAGCATGGGACTCAAAGGACCTTTGGATGAGCAGTTCTTC. Translated: CASMGLKGPLDEQFF.